In this sample, the clone carrying this T cell receptor (beta chain) turned up many times. Its antigen is currently unknown. This record belongs to a study of early T cells in non-severe SARS-CoV-2 infection. At the level of the study: Investigators sequenced bulk RNA drawn from unsorted whole blood, and chains remained unpaired.

Points from the study as a whole: VDJdb-based matching was biased toward anti-spike CD8 responses and missed private and CD4 specificities.

This CDR3 has 14 amino acids. The germline V gene encodes CDR1 MDHEN and CDR2 SYDVKM. V lost 4 bases, J lost 4 bases, and 6 bases stayed unmatched. One entry per CDR3 protein results from TCRdb running MiXCR on the 5' RACE reads. The top ten hold roughly a tenth of the sample, which has roughly 51,000 distinct CDR3 sequences, around 7.7% seen once. The chain employs TRBV28 and TRBJ2-5; 7 nucleotides agree with TRBD2. The TCR originated in an adult who was a healthcare worker with PCR-confirmed SARS-CoV-2 infection or an uninfected control (not recorded which). The material was whole blood, obtained at baseline. The CDR3 region is CASSYGGNLETQYF. The CDR3 DNA reads as TGTGCCAGCAGTTACGGGGGGAATTTAGAGACCCAGTACTTC. The full variable domain, in which reference TRBV28 and TRBJ2-5 provide the parts outside the CDR3, is DVKVTQSSRYLVKRTGEKVFLECVQDMDHENMFWYRQDPGLGLRLIYFSYDVKMKEKGDIPEGYSVSREKKERFSLILESASTNQTSMYLCASSYGGNLETQYFGPGTRLLVL.